This T cell receptor (beta chain) was sequenced for a study of Ad26.COV2.S vaccination and SARS-CoV-2 variants. Turning to the study itself: In the study, Ad26.COV2.S was injected intramuscularly once, or twice 56 days apart. Overall study results and limits: Non-spike TCR breadth was similar in vaccine and placebo recipients. Spike-specific TCR breadth was greater after Ad26.COV2.S than placebo.

As to treatment: around 19 received Ad26.COV2.S at low or high dose, single or two shots; roughly 5 received placebo; per-sample allocation not given. Sampling was done on day 63 after the first vaccine or placebo injection. The study used a vaccine consisting of an Ad26 vector that expressed Wuhan-strain SARS-CoV-2 spike. This clone was counted once. Its antigen is still unknown. Generated by immunoSEQ multiplex PCR, the TCRdb table keeps only in-frame clones and is missing some. The data hold around 450,000 clones, with 80% to 95% observed a single time. CDR1 is LNHDA and CDR2 is SQIVND in the germline V gene (reference sequence). Trimming cost V 1 base and J 7 bases, with 11 bases left between them. There are 14 residues in the CDR3.

This specimen consisted of peripheral blood, obtained in a trial of Ad26.COV2.S vaccine versus placebo. This TCR came from a person between 18 and 65 years old who received the Ad26.COV2.S COVID-19 vaccine or a placebo. The chain joins TRBV19 to TRBJ2-1; possible D gene TRBD2, 6 bases. CDR3 DNA sequence: TGTGCCAGTAGTATAGCGGCTGGGAGGAATGAGCAGTTCTTC. Translation: CASSIAAGRNEQFF.